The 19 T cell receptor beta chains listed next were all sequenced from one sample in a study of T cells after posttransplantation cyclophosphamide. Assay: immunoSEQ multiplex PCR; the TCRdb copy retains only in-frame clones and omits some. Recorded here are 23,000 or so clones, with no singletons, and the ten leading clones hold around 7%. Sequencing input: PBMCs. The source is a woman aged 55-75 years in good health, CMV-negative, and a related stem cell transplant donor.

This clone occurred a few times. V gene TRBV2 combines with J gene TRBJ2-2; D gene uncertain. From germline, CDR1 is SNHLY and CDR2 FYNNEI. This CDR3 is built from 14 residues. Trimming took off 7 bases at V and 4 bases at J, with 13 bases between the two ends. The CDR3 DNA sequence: TGTGCCAGCAACTTGGAGTGGAGCACCGGGGAGCTGTTTTTT. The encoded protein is CASNLEWSTGELFF.

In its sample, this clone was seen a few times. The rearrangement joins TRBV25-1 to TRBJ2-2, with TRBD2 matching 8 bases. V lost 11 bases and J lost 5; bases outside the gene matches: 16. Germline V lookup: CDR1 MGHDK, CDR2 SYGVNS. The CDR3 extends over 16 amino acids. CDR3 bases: TGTGCCTTCCCCGGGAGGGGGAAGGGAATTACCGGGGAGCTGTTTTTT. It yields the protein CAFPGRGKGITGELFF.

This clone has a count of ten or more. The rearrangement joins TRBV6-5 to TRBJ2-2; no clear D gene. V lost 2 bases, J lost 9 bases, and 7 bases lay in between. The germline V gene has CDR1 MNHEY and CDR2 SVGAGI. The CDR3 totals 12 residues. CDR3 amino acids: CASSYAGRELFF. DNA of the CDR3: TGTGCCAGCAGTTACGCAGGAAGGGAGCTGTTTTTT.

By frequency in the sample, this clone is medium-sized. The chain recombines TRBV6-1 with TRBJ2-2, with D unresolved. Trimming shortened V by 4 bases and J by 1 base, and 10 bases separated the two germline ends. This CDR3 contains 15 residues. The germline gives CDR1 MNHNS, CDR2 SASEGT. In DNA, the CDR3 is TGTGCCAGCAGTGTACAGCCCATGAACACCGGGGAGCTGTTTTTT. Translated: CASSVQPMNTGELFF.

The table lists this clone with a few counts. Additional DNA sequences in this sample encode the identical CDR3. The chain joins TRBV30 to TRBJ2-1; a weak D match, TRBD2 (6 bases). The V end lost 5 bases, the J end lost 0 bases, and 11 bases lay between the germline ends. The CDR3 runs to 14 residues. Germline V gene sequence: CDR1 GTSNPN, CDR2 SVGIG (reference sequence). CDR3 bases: TGTGCCTGGGGCGGGGTTAACTCCTACAATGAGCAGTTCTTC. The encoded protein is CAWGGVNSYNEQFF.

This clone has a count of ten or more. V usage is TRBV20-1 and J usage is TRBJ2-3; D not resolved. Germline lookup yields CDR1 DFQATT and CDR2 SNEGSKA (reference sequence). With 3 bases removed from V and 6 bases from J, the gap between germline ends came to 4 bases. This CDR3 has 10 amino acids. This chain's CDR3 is CSASVDTQYF. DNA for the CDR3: TGCAGTGCTAGCGTCGATACGCAGTATTTT.

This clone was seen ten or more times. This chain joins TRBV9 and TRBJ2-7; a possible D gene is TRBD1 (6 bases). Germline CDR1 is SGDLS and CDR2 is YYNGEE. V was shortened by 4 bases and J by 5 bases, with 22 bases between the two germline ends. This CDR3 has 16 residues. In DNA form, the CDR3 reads TGTGCCAGCAGCCCCTTGGACAGCCTATACGTCCACGAGCAGTACTTC. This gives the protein CASSPLDSLYVHEQYF.

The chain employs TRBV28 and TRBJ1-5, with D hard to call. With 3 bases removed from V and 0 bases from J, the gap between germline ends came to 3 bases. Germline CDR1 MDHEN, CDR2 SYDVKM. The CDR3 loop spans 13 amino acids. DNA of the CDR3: TGTGCCAGCAGTTTTAGTAGCAATCAGCCCCAGCATTTT. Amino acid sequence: CASSFSSNQPQHF.

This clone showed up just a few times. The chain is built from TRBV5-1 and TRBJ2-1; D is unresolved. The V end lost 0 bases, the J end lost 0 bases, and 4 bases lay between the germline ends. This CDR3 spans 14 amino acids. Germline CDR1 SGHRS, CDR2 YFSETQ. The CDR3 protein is CASSLASSYNEQFF. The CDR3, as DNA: TGCGCCAGCAGCTTGGCCAGCTCCTACAATGAGCAGTTCTTC. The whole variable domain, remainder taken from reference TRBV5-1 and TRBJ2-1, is KAGVTQTPRYLIKTRGQQVTLSCSPISGHRSVSWYQQTPGQGLQFLFEYFSETQRNKGNFPGRFSGRQFSNSRSEMNVSTLELGDSALYLCASSLASSYNEQFFGPGTRLTVL.

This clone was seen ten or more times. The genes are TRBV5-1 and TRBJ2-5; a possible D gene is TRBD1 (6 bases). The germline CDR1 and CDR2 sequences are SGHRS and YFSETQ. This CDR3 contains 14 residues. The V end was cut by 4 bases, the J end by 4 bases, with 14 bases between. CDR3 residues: CASSPGQNGETQYF. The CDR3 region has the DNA TGCGCCAGCAGCCCTGGACAGAACGGAGAGACCCAGTACTTC.

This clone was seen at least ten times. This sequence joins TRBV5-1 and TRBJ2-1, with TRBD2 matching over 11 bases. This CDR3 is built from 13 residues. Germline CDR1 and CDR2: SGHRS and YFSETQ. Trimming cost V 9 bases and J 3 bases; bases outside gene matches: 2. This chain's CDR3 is CATGTSGYNEQFF. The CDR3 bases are TGCGCCACCGGGACTAGCGGCTACAATGAGCAGTTCTTC.

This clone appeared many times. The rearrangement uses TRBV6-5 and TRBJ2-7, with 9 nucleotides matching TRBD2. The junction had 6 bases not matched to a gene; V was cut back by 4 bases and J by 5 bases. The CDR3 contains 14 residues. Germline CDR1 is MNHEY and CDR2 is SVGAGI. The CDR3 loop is CASSLAGDRDEQYF. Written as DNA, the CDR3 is TGTGCCAGCAGTTTAGCGGGAGATAGAGACGAGCAGTACTTC.

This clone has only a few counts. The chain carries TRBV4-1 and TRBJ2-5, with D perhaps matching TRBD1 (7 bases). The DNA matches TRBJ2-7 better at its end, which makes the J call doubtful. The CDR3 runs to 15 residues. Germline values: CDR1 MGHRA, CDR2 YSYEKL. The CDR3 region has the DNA TGCGCCAGCAGCAAAGGAGGGGGCTCCCTCTACGAGCAGTACTTC. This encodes CASSKGGGSLYEQYF.

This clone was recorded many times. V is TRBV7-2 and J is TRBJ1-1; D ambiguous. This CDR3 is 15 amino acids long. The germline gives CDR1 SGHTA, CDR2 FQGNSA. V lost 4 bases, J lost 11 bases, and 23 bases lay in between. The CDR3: CASSSRRGGGLKAFF. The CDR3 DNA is TGTGCCAGCAGCTCGCGACGGGGAGGAGGTTTGAAGGCTTTCTTT. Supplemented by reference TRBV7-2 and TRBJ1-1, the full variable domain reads GAGVSQSPSNKVTEKGKDVELRCDPISGHTALYWYRQSLGQGLEFLIYFQGNSAPDKSGLPSDRFSAERTGGSVSTLTIQRTQQEDSAVYLCASSSRRGGGLKAFFGQGTRLTVV.

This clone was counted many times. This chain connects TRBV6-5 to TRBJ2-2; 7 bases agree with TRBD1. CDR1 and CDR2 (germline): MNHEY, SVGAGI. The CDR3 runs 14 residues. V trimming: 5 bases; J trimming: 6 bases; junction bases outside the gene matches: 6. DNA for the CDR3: TGTGCCAGCAGTCGACAGGGAGAGGCCGGGGAGCTGTTTTTT. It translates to CASSRQGEAGELFF.

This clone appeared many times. CDR3 DNA: TGTGCCTGGAGTGTCTTGGGGTCTACAGTGGAGGACTATGGCTACACCTTC. This codes for CAWSVLGSTVEDYGYTF. The V and J genes are TRBV30 and TRBJ1-2; D ambiguous. Trimming took 0 bases from V and 3 from J, leaving 20 bases between them. Germline-derived CDR1 and CDR2 are GTSNPN and SVGIG (reference sequence). The length of the CDR3 is 17 residues.

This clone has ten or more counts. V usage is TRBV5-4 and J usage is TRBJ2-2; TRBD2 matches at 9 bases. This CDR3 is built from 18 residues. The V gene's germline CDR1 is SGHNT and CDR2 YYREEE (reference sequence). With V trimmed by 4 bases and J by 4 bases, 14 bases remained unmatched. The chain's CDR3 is CASSPSGRSGTRTGELFF. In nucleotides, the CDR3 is TGTGCCAGCAGCCCAAGCGGGAGGTCGGGCACTCGCACCGGGGAGCTGTTTTTT.

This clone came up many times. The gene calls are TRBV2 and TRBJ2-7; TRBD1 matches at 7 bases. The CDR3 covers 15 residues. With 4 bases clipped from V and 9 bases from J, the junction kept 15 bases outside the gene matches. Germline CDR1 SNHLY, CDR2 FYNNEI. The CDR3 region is CASSGNRGLSLMQYV. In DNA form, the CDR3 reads TGTGCCAGCAGTGGAAACAGGGGCCTCTCCTTGATGCAGTACGTC.

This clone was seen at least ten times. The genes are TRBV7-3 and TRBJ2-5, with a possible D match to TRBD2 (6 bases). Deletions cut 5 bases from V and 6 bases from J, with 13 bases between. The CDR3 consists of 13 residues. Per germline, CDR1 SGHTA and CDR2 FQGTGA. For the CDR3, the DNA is TGTGCCAGCAGCCCGCCGGGGGTCAAGACCCAGTACTTC. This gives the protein CASSPPGVKTQYF.